The TCR beta chain under discussion was sequenced for a study of T-cell memory formation after mild COVID-19. Study information: TCR clustering was largely donor specific. Study-level results: Shrinking CD4+ clones resided mostly in CM and EM, and CD8+ ones in EMRA.

Comment on this clonotype: The antigen is undetermined.

TCRdb independently ran MiXCR on the 5' RACE reads; one entry per CDR3 protein. Among a few hundred thousand distinct CDR3 sequences, roughly 15% were seen once, and the ten largest hold 20% to 25%. The CDR3 extends over 13 amino acids. CDR1 is SGHRS, CDR2 YFSETQ, per germline. Germline trimming cut 2 bases from V and 4 bases from J; bases unmatched to any gene: 3. The gene calls are TRBV5-1 and TRBJ2-7, with 7 positions matching TRBD1. The sequence was collected from a man aged 18 to 35 who had mild COVID-19 (a few samples of this study predate the infection). Cell type and time point are not known. Sequenced input: PBMCs or a T cell subset sorted from them (not recorded which). The CDR3 protein is CASSFGQEYEQYF. CDR3 DNA: TGCGCCAGCAGCTTCGGACAGGAATACGAGCAGTACTTC.